This T cell receptor (beta chain) stems from a study of cytomegalovirus exposure and HLA in healthy donors. Study-level findings and limits: Segments of the TCR beta V type were, in most cases, productive about 87% or about 30% of the time in an earlier analysis.

This clone has just a few counts. The antigen remains unidentified. Trimming took 6 bases from V and 5 from J; bases not matched to a gene: 14. Germline V gene sequence: CDR1 MNHEY, CDR2 SMNVEV (reference sequence). There are 16 residues in the CDR3. Use of 60 Vbeta and 13 Jbeta primers characterized the PCR. Assay used: immunoSEQ multiplex PCR; TCRdb lists only in-frame clones, some missing. The profile shows about 130,000 clones, approximately 85% of them singletons. The V gene is TRBV27, the J gene TRBJ2-5, with 8 bases that match TRBD2. The source material was PBMCs. The receptor was isolated from a woman between 25 and 40 years old in good health and CMV-seropositive. CDR3 sequence (DNA): TGTGCCAGCAGCCCGTATTGGGCGGGGGGCGGGGAGACCCAGTACTTC. It is translated as CASSPYWAGGGETQYF.